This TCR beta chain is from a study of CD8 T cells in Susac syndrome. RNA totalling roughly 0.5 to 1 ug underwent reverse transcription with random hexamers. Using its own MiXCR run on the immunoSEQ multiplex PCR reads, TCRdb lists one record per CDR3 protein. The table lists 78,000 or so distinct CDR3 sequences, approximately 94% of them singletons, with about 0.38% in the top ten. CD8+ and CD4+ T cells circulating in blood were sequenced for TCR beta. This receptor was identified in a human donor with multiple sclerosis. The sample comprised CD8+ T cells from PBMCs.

The CDR3 loop is CASSWAGSDYEQYF. In DNA, the CDR3 is TGCGCCAGCAGCTGGGCGGGTTCTGACTACGAGCAGTACTTC. The genes are TRBV5-1 and TRBJ2-7; D is possibly TRBD2 (5 bases). Germline CDR1 SGHRS, CDR2 YFSETQ. CDR3 size: 14 residues. With 3 bases removed from V and 3 bases from J, the gap between germline ends came to 13 bases.